A selection of T cell receptor beta chains follows, all from one sample in a study of T cell changes during pregnancy in multiple sclerosis. The repertoire was sequenced with immunoSEQ multiplex PCR; TCRdb's copy has only in-frame clones and lacks some. The sample lists fewer than 85,000 clones, roughly 95% occurring once. The source was peripheral blood, collected in the second trimester of pregnancy. Source of these receptors: a female donor with multiple sclerosis, enrolled in a pregnancy study. The CDR3 runs from the conserved cysteine through the conserved F or W. A D gene is named only where the DNA matches it firmly. Some rows have no size entry. The others give once, few or many, or a class for an expanded clone.

CDR3nt | CDR3aa | v_gene | d_gene | abundance | j_gene
TGCAGCGTTGAAGCGGAGGGGCACTATGGCTACACCTTC | CSVEAEGHYGYTF | TRBV29-1 | - | - | TRBJ1-2
TGCGCCAGCAGCCCCGGGACTAGCGGGAGGAATGAGCAGTTCTTC | CASSPGTSGRNEQFF | TRBV5-1 | TRBD2 | - | TRBJ2-1
TGTGCCAGCAGTTTATTGGCGAGGGGACTCTTCTACGAGCAGTACTTC | CASSLLARGLFYEQYF | TRBV28 | - | - | TRBJ2-7
TGCGCCAGCAGCCGGAACAAAGGGCTAGCGGGAGCGAATGAGCAGTTCTTC | CASSRNKGLAGANEQFF | TRBV4-3 | TRBD2 | - | TRBJ2-1
TGTGCCAGCAGCCGCCCAGAGGACGAGCAGTACTTC | CASSRPEDEQYF | TRBV4-2 | - | - | TRBJ2-7
TGTGCCAGCAGCTTAAGGGGGCTTGGAAATCAGCCCCAGCATTTT | CASSLRGLGNQPQHF | TRBV7-2 | TRBD1 | - | TRBJ1-5
TGTGCCAGCAGTTACCAGGGATCGGAGCAGTACTTC | CASSYQGSEQYF | TRBV27 | - | - | TRBJ2-7
TGTGCCAGTAGTACCCTGAACAATCTTCAGCCCCAGCATTTT | CASSTLNNLQPQHF | TRBV19 | - | - | TRBJ1-5
TGTGCCAGTAGTATAGTTTCGGGACACCATAGCAATCAGCCCCAGCATTTT | CASSIVSGHHSNQPQHF | TRBV19 | - | - | TRBJ1-5
TGCGCCAGCAGCTTGTATAGCGGGGACGAAGAGACCCAGTACTTC | CASSLYSGDEETQYF | TRBV5-1 | TRBD2 | - | TRBJ2-5
TGTGCCAGTAAGGAACAGGGGGCCGGTTTCAATGAGCAGTTCTTC | CASKEQGAGFNEQFF | TRBV19 | TRBD1 | - | TRBJ2-1
TGCGCCAGCACCAGGGTTACAAACACTGAAGCTTTCTTT | CASTRVTNTEAFF | TRBV4-1 | - | - | TRBJ1-1
TGTGCCCTACGACGTGACGGGGGCACTGAAGCTTTCTTT | CALRRDGGTEAFF | TRBV6-1 | - | - | TRBJ1-1
TGTGCCAGCAGGTTCGGGACAGGGATGAACACTGAAGCTTTCTTT | CASRFGTGMNTEAFF | TRBV7-9 | TRBD1 | - | TRBJ1-1
TGCAGCGTTGGGTCCTCGGCTAATGAAAAACTGTTTTTT | CSVGSSANEKLFF | TRBV29-1 | - | - | TRBJ1-4
TGTGCCAGCAGTGTACTAGCGGGCGCCTACAATGAGCAGTTCTTC | CASSVLAGAYNEQFF | TRBV6-1 | TRBD2 | - | TRBJ2-1
TGTGCCAGCAGTCCGGACAGCTACAATGAGCAGTTCTTC | CASSPDSYNEQFF | TRBV6-6 | - | - | TRBJ2-1
TGTGCCAGCAGTTTATGGAGAACTAGCTCCTACGAGCAGTACTTC | CASSLWRTSSYEQYF | TRBV27 | - | - | TRBJ2-7
TGTGCCAGTAGTATATCGCTAGCGGGAGGGGAGACCCAGTACTTC | CASSISLAGGETQYF | TRBV19 | TRBD2 | - | TRBJ2-5
TGCGCCAGCAGCATGGATAGCGGGAGTCGGACCGGGGAGCTGTTTTTT | CASSMDSGSRTGELFF | TRBV5-1 | TRBD2 | once | TRBJ2-2
TGTGCCAGCAGCCTAGGGACTAGCGGACTACTCCAAGAGACCCAGTACTTC | CASSLGTSGLLQETQYF | TRBV7-9 | TRBD2 | - | TRBJ2-5
TGTGCTAGTGGTCCAAACACCGGGGAGCTGTTTTTT | CASGPNTGELFF | TRBV12-5 | - | - | TRBJ2-2
TGTGCCTGGAGCCAGACAGGGTTGGTCGACGAGCAGTACTTC | CAWSQTGLVDEQYF | TRBV30 | TRBD1 | - | TRBJ2-7
TGTGCCAGCAGCGTAGCGACGGGAGGGCGTGGTACGCAGTATTTT | CASSVATGGRGTQYF | TRBV9 | TRBD2 | - | TRBJ2-3
TGTGCCAGCAGCTCCGGCCAACTAGCGGGAGTCTCAGATACGCAGTATTTT | CASSSGQLAGVSDTQYF | TRBV5-8 | TRBD2 | - | TRBJ2-3
TGTGCCAGCAGGGGGAGGTGGGTCTCTGGGGCCAACGTCCTGACTTTC | CASRGRWVSGANVLTF | TRBV28 | - | - | TRBJ2-6
TGTGCCAGCAGCTTTGGGGGGGGTGGGATGAACACTGAAGCTTTCTTT | CASSFGGGGMNTEAFF | TRBV7-6 | - | - | TRBJ1-1
TGCAGCGTTGACAGGGTCAATAACTATGGCTACACCTTC | CSVDRVNNYGYTF | TRBV29-1 | - | - | TRBJ1-2
TGTGCCACCAGCAAAAGCTCGAACACTGAAGCTTTCTTT | CATSKSSNTEAFF | TRBV15 | - | - | TRBJ1-1
TGTGCCAGCAGTGAGCTGGGGGCAAGTCAGCCCCAGCATTTT | CASSELGASQPQHF | TRBV6-1 | - | - | TRBJ1-5
TGTGCCAGTAGACGAAAGCCGGGACAGGGTGAGGACTATGGCTACACCTTC | CASRRKPGQGEDYGYTF | TRBV19 | TRBD1 | - | TRBJ1-2
TGTGCCAGCAGTTACGCCAGGGCGTCTGGAAACACCATATATTTT | CASSYARASGNTIYF | TRBV6-5 | - | - | TRBJ1-3
TGTGCCAGCAGCCCGCTTGAGGCTAGCGCCCACAATGAGCAGTTCTTC | CASSPLEASAHNEQFF | TRBV7-6 | - | - | TRBJ2-1
TGTGCCAGCAGCTTCCAGGGGTCCCCCCTCTCTGGAAACACCATATATTTT | CASSFQGSPLSGNTIYF | TRBV5-6 | - | once | TRBJ1-3
TGTGCCAGCAGCCCAGAATTTGGCAATCAGCCCCAGCATTTT | CASSPEFGNQPQHF | TRBV7-9 | - | - | TRBJ1-5
TGTGCCAGCAGCCCGGGCGGCGGACTAGCGGGGAGCCCCACCTACGAGCAGTACTTC | CASSPGGGLAGSPTYEQYF | TRBV7-8 | TRBD2 | - | TRBJ2-7
TGTGCCAGCAGTGTAGGGGCAGGGATTAGCGAGCAGTACTTC | CASSVGAGISEQYF | TRBV9 | - | - | TRBJ2-7
TGTGCCAGCTCACCGGGACTAGCGGGAGTATCGGGGGAGCTGTTTTTT | CASSPGLAGVSGELFF | TRBV18 | TRBD2 | - | TRBJ2-2
TGTGCCAGCAGCCAAGATGCGGGGCAGGGTAATGAAAAACTGTTTTTT | CASSQDAGQGNEKLFF | TRBV14 | - | - | TRBJ1-4
TGTGCCAGCTCACTCCCAATGCAGGGCCGGCGGGAACCCCAGCATTTT | CASSLPMQGRREPQHF | TRBV18 | - | - | TRBJ1-5
TGTGCCAGCAGTGCTTCCAGGATGAACACTGAAGCTTTCTTT | CASSASRMNTEAFF | TRBV6-1 | - | once | TRBJ1-1
TGTGCCAGCAGCTTAGAGGGAGGGCAGCCCTACGAGCAGTACTTC | CASSLEGGQPYEQYF | TRBV11-2 | TRBD2 | once | TRBJ2-7